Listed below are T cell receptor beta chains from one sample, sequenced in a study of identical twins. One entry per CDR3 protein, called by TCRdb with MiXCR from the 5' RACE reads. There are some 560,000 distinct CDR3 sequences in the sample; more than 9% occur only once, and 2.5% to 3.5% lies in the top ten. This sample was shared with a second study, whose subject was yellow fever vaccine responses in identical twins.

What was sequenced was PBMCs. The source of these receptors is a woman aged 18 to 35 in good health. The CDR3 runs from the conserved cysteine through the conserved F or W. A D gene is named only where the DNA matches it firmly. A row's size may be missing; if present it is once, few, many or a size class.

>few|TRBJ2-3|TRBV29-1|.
CSVEGRYTQYF
TGCAGCGTTGAGGGGCGCTATACGCAGTATTTT
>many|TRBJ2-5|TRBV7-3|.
CASSLTQGITQETQYF
TGTGCCAGCAGCTTAACCCAAGGTATCACCCAAGAGACCCAGTACTTC
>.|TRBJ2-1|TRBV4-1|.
CACSGLEGDEQFF
TGCGCCTGCAGCGGGTTGGAAGGAGATGAGCAGTTCTTC
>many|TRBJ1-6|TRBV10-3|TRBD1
CAISERVDRDSPLHF
TGTGCCATCAGTGAGAGGGTGGACAGGGATTCACCCCTCCACTTT
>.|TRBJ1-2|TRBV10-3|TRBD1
CAIRLTGTGVGYTF
TGTGCCATCAGACTAACCGGGACAGGGGTAGGCTACACCTTC
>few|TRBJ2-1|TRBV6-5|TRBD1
CASSYRGQGLLNEQFF
TGTGCCAGCAGTTACCGCGGACAGGGCTTACTCAATGAGCAGTTCTTC
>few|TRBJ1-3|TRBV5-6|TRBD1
CASSGTGARYDSGNTIYF
TGTGCCAGCAGTGGGACAGGGGCCCGATATGACTCTGGAAACACCATATATTTT
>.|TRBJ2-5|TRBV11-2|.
CASSAWVLPGKETQYF
TGTGCCAGCAGCGCTTGGGTTCTTCCGGGAAAAGAGACCCAGTACTTC
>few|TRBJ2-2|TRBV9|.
CASSAHSGTNTGELFF
TGTGCCAGCAGCGCACATAGCGGAACGAACACCGGGGAGCTGTTTTTT
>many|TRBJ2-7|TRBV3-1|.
CASSLGEVGYEQYF
TGTGCCAGCAGCCTAGGGGAGGTGGGGTACGAGCAGTACTTC
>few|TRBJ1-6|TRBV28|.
CASSPRTVYNSPLHF
TGTGCCAGCAGTCCGAGGACGGTGTATAATTCACCCCTCCACTTT
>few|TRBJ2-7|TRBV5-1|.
CASSSQGYGGEQYF
TGCGCCAGCAGCTCCCAGGGTTACGGCGGCGAGCAGTACTTC
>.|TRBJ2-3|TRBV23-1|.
CASTPGARKDTQYF
TGCGCCAGCACCCCCGGGGCCCGAAAAGATACGCAGTATTTT
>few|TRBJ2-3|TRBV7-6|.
CASSSVGGESTQYF
TGTGCCAGCAGCTCCGTGGGTGGGGAAAGTACGCAGTATTTT
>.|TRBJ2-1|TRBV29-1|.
CSVIQGYNEQFF
TGCAGCGTGATACAGGGTTACAATGAGCAGTTCTTC
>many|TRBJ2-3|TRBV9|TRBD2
CASSVYASGVTDTQYF
TGTGCCAGCAGCGTATATGCTAGCGGGGTTACAGATACGCAGTATTTT
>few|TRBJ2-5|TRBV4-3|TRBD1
CASSLWDSTQETQYF
TGCGCCAGCAGCCTTTGGGACAGCACACAAGAGACCCAGTACTTC
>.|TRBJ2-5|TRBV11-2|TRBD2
CASSLRLAPQETQYF
TGTGCCAGCAGCCTTCGACTAGCCCCCCAGGAGACCCAGTACTTC
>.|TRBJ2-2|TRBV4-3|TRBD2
CASSQDNPGLAEENTGELFF
TGCGCCAGCAGCCAAGACAATCCGGGACTAGCGGAGGAGAACACCGGGGAGCTGTTTTTT
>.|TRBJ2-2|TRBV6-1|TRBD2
CATQSGGHTGELFF
TGTGCCACCCAGTCGGGGGGGCACACCGGGGAGCTGTTTTTT
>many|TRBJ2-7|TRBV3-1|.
CASSQVSDEQYF
TGTGCCAGCAGCCAAGTTAGTGACGAGCAGTACTTC
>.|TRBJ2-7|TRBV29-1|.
CSVKTPGEQYF
TGCAGCGTTAAAACTCCAGGGGAGCAGTACTTC
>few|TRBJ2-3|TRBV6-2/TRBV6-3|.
CASSSGLGNTDTQYF
TGTGCCAGCAGTTCCGGCCTAGGCAACACAGATACGCAGTATTTT
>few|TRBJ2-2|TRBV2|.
CASTQGRNTGELFF
TGTGCCAGCACGCAGGGGCGGAACACCGGGGAGCTGTTTTTT
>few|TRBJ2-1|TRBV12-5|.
CASGLPGAYNEQFF
TGTGCTAGTGGTTTGCCAGGAGCGTACAATGAGCAGTTCTTC
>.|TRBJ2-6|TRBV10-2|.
CASSAYPVNVLTF
TGCGCCAGCAGTGCCTACCCGGTCAACGTCCTGACTTTC
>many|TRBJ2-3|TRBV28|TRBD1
CASSLADRDTDTQYF
TGTGCCAGCAGTTTGGCGGACAGGGACACAGATACGCAGTATTTT
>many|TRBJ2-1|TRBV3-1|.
CASSQDLSYNEQFF
TGTGCCAGCAGCCAAGATCTTAGTTATAATGAGCAGTTCTTC
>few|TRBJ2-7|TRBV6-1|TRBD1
CASRDRVDFDEQYF
TGTGCCAGCAGGGACAGGGTAGATTTCGACGAGCAGTACTTC
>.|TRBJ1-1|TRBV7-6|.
CASSLAGTEEAFF
TGTGCCAGCAGCTTAGCCGGGACTGAGGAAGCTTTCTTT
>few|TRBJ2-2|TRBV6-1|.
CASAPRGSTLSGELFF
TGTGCCAGCGCCCCGAGGGGCAGTACCCTTTCCGGGGAGCTGTTTTTT
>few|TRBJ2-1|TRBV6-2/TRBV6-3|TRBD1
CASSPIPDRGPYNEQFF
TGTGCCAGCAGCCCCATACCCGACAGGGGGCCCTACAATGAGCAGTTCTTC
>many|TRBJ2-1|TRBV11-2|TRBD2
CASSLGPGTSGGYSNEQFF
TGTGCCAGCAGCTTAGGTCCCGGGACTAGCGGGGGCTACTCCAATGAGCAGTTCTTC
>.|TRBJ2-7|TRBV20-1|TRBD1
CSARVRDRTYEQYF
TGCAGTGCTAGAGTTCGGGACAGGACCTACGAGCAGTACTTC
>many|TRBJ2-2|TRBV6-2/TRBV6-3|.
CASSGGADTGELFF
TGTGCCAGCAGCGGGGGCGCGGACACCGGGGAGCTGTTTTTT
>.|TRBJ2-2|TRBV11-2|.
CASSSGGEIETGELFF
TGTGCCAGCAGCTCAGGGGGGGAGATCGAAACCGGGGAGCTGTTTTTT
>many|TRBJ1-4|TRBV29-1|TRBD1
CSVQRTGGGREKLFF
TGCAGCGTGCAAAGGACAGGGGGCGGAAGGGAAAAACTGTTTTTT
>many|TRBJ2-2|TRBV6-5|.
CASSFRGGGGTGELFF
TGTGCCAGCAGTTTCAGGGGGGGGGGAGGCACCGGGGAGCTGTTTTTT
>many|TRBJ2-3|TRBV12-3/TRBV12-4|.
CASSFWGTDTQYF
TGTGCCAGCAGTTTTTGGGGTACAGATACGCAGTATTTT
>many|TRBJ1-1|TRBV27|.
CASSLGWKTEAFF
TGTGCCAGCAGTCTCGGTTGGAAGACTGAAGCTTTCTTT
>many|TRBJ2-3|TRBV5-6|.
CASSLGAGRSTDTQYF
TGTGCCAGCAGCTTGGGTGCGGGGAGAAGCACAGATACGCAGTATTTT
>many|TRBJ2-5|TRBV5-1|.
CASSPSITQETQYF
TGCGCCAGCAGCCCTTCTATTACCCAAGAGACCCAGTACTTC
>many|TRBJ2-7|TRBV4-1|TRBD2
CASSQDQDTGAGEQYF
TGCGCCAGCAGCCAAGATCAGGACACGGGAGCGGGAGAGCAGTACTTC
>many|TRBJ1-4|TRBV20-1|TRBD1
CSARQGGREKLFF
TGCAGTGCTAGGCAGGGGGGGCGTGAAAAACTGTTTTTT
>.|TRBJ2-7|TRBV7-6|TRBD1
CASTHQGVVRSYEQYF
TGTGCCAGCACCCATCAGGGGGTGGTCCGTTCCTACGAGCAGTACTTC
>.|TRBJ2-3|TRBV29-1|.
CSVTERNTDTQYF
TGCAGCGTTACGGAGCGGAACACAGATACGCAGTATTTT
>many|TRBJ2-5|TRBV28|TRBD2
CASSLTVISGRRETQYF
TGTGCCAGCAGTTTGACAGTAATAAGCGGGAGGAGGGAGACCCAGTACTTC
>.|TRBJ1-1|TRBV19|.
CASSMLGIGAFF
TGTGCCAGTAGTATGCTCGGGATAGGAGCTTTCTTT
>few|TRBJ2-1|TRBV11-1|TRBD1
CASSSWTGGESSNNEQFF
TGTGCCAGCAGCTCTTGGACAGGGGGCGAGTCGAGCAACAATGAGCAGTTCTTC
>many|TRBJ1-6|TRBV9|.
CASSQLPGGGSYNSPLHF
TGTGCCAGCAGCCAACTACCGGGAGGAGGCTCCTATAATTCACCCCTCCACTTT
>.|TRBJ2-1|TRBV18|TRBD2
CASSPGRVRLAEYNEQFF
TGTGCCAGCTCACCGGGCCGGGTGCGACTAGCGGAGTACAATGAGCAGTTCTTC